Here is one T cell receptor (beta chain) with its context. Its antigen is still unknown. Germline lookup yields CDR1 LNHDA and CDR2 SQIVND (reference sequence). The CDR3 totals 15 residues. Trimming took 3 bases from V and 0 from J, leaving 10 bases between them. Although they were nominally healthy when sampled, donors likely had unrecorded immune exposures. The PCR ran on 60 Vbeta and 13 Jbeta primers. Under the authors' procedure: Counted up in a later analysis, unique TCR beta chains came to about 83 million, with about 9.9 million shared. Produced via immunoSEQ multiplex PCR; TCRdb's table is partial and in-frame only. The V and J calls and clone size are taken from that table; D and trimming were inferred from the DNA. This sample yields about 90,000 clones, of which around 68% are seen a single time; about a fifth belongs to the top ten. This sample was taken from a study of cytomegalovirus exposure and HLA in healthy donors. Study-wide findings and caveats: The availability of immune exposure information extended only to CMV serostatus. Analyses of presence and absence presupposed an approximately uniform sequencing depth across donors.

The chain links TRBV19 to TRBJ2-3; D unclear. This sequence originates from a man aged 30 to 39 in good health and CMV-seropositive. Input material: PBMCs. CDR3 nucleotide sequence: TGTGCCAGTAGTATTGGGCAGCCAAGCACAGATACGCAGTATTTT. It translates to CASSIGQPSTDTQYF.